The rows below give T cell receptor beta chains drawn from one sample of a study of T-cell reconstitution after alpha-beta-depleted transplantation in children. In TCRdb, the PCR reads were re-called with MiXCR into one record per CDR3 protein. Among 250,000 to 400,000 distinct CDR3 sequences, approximately 23% were seen once, and the ten largest hold 10% to 11%. Source: PBMCs, mostly from graft donor cells, taken 180 days after TCRalphabeta/CD19-depleted stem cell transplant. The receptors derive from a male patient under 18 who had a stem cell transplant for acute lymphoblastic leukemia, so the T cells may come from the graft donor. CDR3s include the opening cysteine and the closing phenylalanine or tryptophan. Each record gives: D gene, clone size, V gene, J gene, CDR3 DNA, CDR3 protein. A D gene is named only where the DNA matches it firmly. Only some rows state a clone size, as once, few, many or a class for expanded clones.

TRBD2	.	TRBV3-1	TRBJ2-3	TGTGCCAGCAGCCAACCCTTTAAGACTAGCGGATTCACAGATACGCAGTATTTT	CASSQPFKTSGFTDTQYF
TRBD2	few	TRBV6-1	TRBJ2-1	TGTGCCAGCAGCAAACTGAGCGGGAGAGCCGGGGCCTACAATGAGCAGTTCTTC	CASSKLSGRAGAYNEQFF
TRBD1	.	TRBV5-1	TRBJ2-6	TGCGCCAGCAGACAGGGGGCGTCTGGGGCCAACGTCCTGACTTTC	CASRQGASGANVLTF
TRBD2	few	TRBV7-3	TRBJ2-1	TGTGCCAGCAGCTTGGGCGGCGGGAGGGGCCCGGGTAATGAGCAGTTCTTC	CASSLGGGRGPGNEQFF
TRBD1	.	TRBV15	TRBJ2-7	TGTGCCACCAGCAGCATCGGGACAGGGGCCTTCTACGAGCAGTACTTC	CATSSIGTGAFYEQYF
TRBD1	few	TRBV5-1	TRBJ2-7	TGCGCCAGCAGCGGAGGACAGGGGACTCAGGAGCAGTACTTC	CASSGGQGTQEQYF
TRBD2	.	TRBV20-1	TRBJ2-7	TGCAGTGCCCCGCCCCCCAAAGTACTAGCGGACTTTTTAGCGGGAGAGCAGTACTTC	CSAPPPKVLADFLAGEQYF
.	.	TRBV7-2	TRBJ2-7	TGTGCCAGCAGCTTAGGATGGGGGTTCGAATGGGCCGGGCAGTACTTC	CASSLGWGFEWAGQYF
.	.	TRBV11-2	TRBJ1-1	TGTGCCAGCAGCTTAATAGGGGAGGGCAGGTGGAACACTGAAGCTTTCTTT	CASSLIGEGRWNTEAFF
.	few	TRBV20-1	TRBJ2-7	TGCAGTGCTAGAGATAAAGCTGGGGGCTACGAGCAGTACTTC	CSARDKAGGYEQYF
.	few	TRBV20-1	TRBJ2-5	TGCAGTGCTAGAGTGGAGACCGATAAGAGAATCCAGTACTTC	CSARVETDKRIQYF
TRBD1	.	TRBV18	TRBJ2-7	TGTGCCAGCTCCAGGGGGCAGAGCTCCTACGAGCAGTACTTC	CASSRGQSSYEQYF
.	.	TRBV3-1	TRBJ2-7	TGTGCCAGCAGCCAAGGAGGAGGTTACTCCTACGAGCAGTACTTC	CASSQGGGYSYEQYF
.	many	TRBV4-1	TRBJ2-7	TGCGCCAGCAGCCCGGGACACGGGTACGAGCAGTACTTC	CASSPGHGYEQYF
TRBD1	few	TRBV6-2/TRBV6-3	TRBJ2-7	TGTGCCAGCAGTTATCTCCGGGACAGGGGTTCCTACGAGCAGTACTTC	CASSYLRDRGSYEQYF
.	.	TRBV12-5	TRBJ2-5	TGTGCTAGTGGTCCACAAGAGACCCAGTACTTC	CASGPQETQYF
.	.	TRBV3-1	TRBJ2-5	TGTGCCAGCAGCCACGTAGGGGCTGGCGAGACCCAGTACTTC	CASSHVGAGETQYF
.	.	TRBV28	TRBJ1-5	TGTGCCAGCAGTTTTTCGGTAAATAGCAATCAGCCCCAGCATTTT	CASSFSVNSNQPQHF
.	.	TRBV2	TRBJ2-1	TGTGCCAGCAGTCCCCGGGACGGGGCCTACAATGAGCAGTTCTTC	CASSPRDGAYNEQFF
.	few	TRBV29-1	TRBJ2-7	TGCAGCGTTGAAGATCCACAGTCCTACGAGCAGTACTTC	CSVEDPQSYEQYF
.	.	TRBV7-9	TRBJ1-2	TGTGCCAGCAGCTTGAATTCCTATGGCTACACCTTC	CASSLNSYGYTF
.	.	TRBV12-3/TRBV12-4	TRBJ1-1	TGTGCCAGCAGTACCCCCTTCGGGGTGGCCGAAGCTTTCTTT	CASSTPFGVAEAFF
TRBD2	.	TRBV29-1	TRBJ2-7	TGCAGCGTTGAAGATAGTGGACTAGCGGGAGCCTACGAGCAGTACTTC	CSVEDSGLAGAYEQYF
.	few	TRBV6-2/TRBV6-3	TRBJ2-7	TGTGCCAGCAGTTACCCGATTTATGACGGCAACTCCTTCCCTTACGAGCAGTACTTC	CASSYPIYDGNSFPYEQYF
.	few	TRBV7-9	TRBJ1-2	TGTGCCAGCAGCCGGGATGGCTACACCTTC	CASSRDGYTF
TRBD2	few	TRBV12-3/TRBV12-4	TRBJ2-1	TGTGCCAGCAGTGCCGGGGGGAGGTCCTACAATGAGCAGTTCTTC	CASSAGGRSYNEQFF
.	.	TRBV2	TRBJ2-7	TGTGCCAGCCGTCCCAGGCGAAATAGCTACGAGCAGTACTTC	CASRPRRNSYEQYF
.	few	TRBV5-1	TRBJ1-2	TGCGCCAGCAGCGCTCCAAGAACAGGGAACTATGGCTACACCTTC	CASSAPRTGNYGYTF
.	few	TRBV3-1	TRBJ2-7	TGTGCCAGCAGCCCCCGGGGCAGAGGGGGTTCGGGTGAGCAGTACTTC	CASSPRGRGGSGEQYF
TRBD1	.	TRBV20-1	TRBJ1-2	TGCAGTGCTAGAGCGGGACAGCGTTTTTTTTATGGCTACACCTTC	CSARAGQRFFYGYTF